The 20 T cell receptor beta chains presented below share a single source sample, sequenced in a study of CD8 T cell repertoires and HIV-1 epitope variants. What these receptors recognize is not known. Generated by immunoSEQ multiplex PCR, the TCRdb table keeps only in-frame clones and is missing some. The data show 5,400 or so clones, with around 62% seen just once and 40% to 55% held by the top ten. The sequenced sample was cultured CD8+ T cells derived from PBMCs. The receptors derive from a male donor with HIV.

The rearrangement links TRBV9 to TRBJ2-3; D may be TRBD2 (6 bases). V was shortened by 3 bases and J by 5 bases, with 16 bases between the two germline ends. Germline V gene data show CDR1 as SGDLS and CDR2 as YYNGEE. CDR3 length equals 15 residues. This CDR3 is CASSGGTFSGDTQYF. The DNA of the CDR3 is TGTGCCAGCAGCGGGGGGACTTTCTCGGGAGATACGCAGTATTTT.

This clone has only one observation. The chain couples TRBV7-9 to TRBJ2-2; D not certain. The CDR3 is 12 residues long. The germline CDR1 and CDR2 sequences are SEHNR and FQNEAQ (reference sequence). V was cut by 4 bases and J by 5 bases, with 5 bases left in between. The CDR3 nucleotides read TGTGCCAGCAGCTATGTTACCGGGGAGCTGTTTTTT. Amino acid sequence: CASSYVTGELFF. The full variable domain, rest sourced from reference TRBV7-9 and TRBJ2-2, is DTGVSQNPRHKITKRGQNVTFRCDPISEHNRLYWYRQTLGQGPEFLTYFQNEAQLEKSRLLSDRFSAERPKGSFSTLEIQRTEQGDSAMYLCASSYVTGELFFGEGSRLTVL.

This sequence joins TRBV2 and TRBJ2-3; TRBD2 aligns across 10 bases. The CDR3 consists of 15 residues. V lost 3 bases, J lost 3 bases, and 3 bases stayed unmatched. Germline V CDR1 and CDR2: SNHLY, FYNNEI. The CDR3 DNA is TGTGCCAGCAGTGAGCTAGCGGGGGAAACAGATACGCAGTATTTT. Protein: CASSELAGETDTQYF.

This rearrangement joins TRBV5-1 to TRBJ2-1; TRBD2 matches at 8 bases. CDR3 length: 15 residues. CDR1 SGHRS and CDR2 YFSETQ come from the germline V gene. J was trimmed by 6 bases and V by 0 bases; bases with no gene match: 5. The CDR3 protein is CASSLAGLGGNEQFF. CDR3 nucleotide sequence: TGCGCCAGCAGCTTGGCGGGACTAGGGGGCAATGAGCAGTTCTTC.

The rearrangement links TRBV30 to TRBJ1-2; D unclear. The CDR3 loop spans 13 amino acids. Germline assignment: CDR1 GTSNPN and CDR2 SVGIG (reference sequence). V lost 0 bases and J lost 2, with 7 bases in between. CDR3 residues: CAWSVSGNYGYTF. The CDR3 region has the DNA TGTGCCTGGAGTGTAAGCGGAAACTATGGCTACACCTTC.

The chain couples TRBV7-2 to TRBJ1-2, with D uncertain. This CDR3 contains 15 residues. Germline V gene sequence: CDR1 SGHTA, CDR2 FQGNSA. Trimming took 5 bases from V and 4 from J, leaving 17 bases between them. The CDR3, as DNA: TGTGCCAGCAGCAACACACTGGTCGGCGGCTATGGCTACACCTTC. It codes for CASSNTLVGGYGYTF.

This chain connects TRBV9 to TRBJ1-3; possibly TRBD1 for D (5 bases). CDR1 and CDR2 from the germline V gene are SGDLS and YYNGEE. The CDR3 extends over 15 amino acids. V lost 3 bases and J lost 0, with 10 bases in between. CDR3 coding DNA: TGTGCCAGCAGCGCCACAGGCTCCTCTGGAAACACCATATATTTT. Its protein product is CASSATGSSGNTIYF. Filled out from reference TRBV9 and TRBJ1-3, the complete variable domain reads DSGVTQTPKHLITATGQRVTLRCSPRSGDLSVYWYQQSLDQGLQFLIQYYNGEERAKGNILERFSAQQFPDLHSELNLSSLELGDSALYFCASSATGSSGNTIYFGEGSWLTVV.

The chain combines TRBV6-4 with TRBJ2-3; 7 bases agree with TRBD1. Germline V gene sequence: CDR1 MRHNA, CDR2 SNTAGT. V trimming: 10 bases; J trimming: 2 bases; junction bases outside the gene matches: 9. This CDR3 spans 14 amino acids. The CDR3 loop is CATSPGQLTDTQYF. CDR3 coding DNA: TGTGCCACCTCTCCGGGACAGCTCACAGATACGCAGTATTTT.

This clone came up once. This rearrangement joins TRBV19 to TRBJ1-1, with no clear D. Trimming cost V 1 base and J 5 bases, with 5 bases left between them. The CDR3 covers 12 residues. The germline V gene has CDR1 LNHDA and CDR2 SQIVND (reference sequence). This CDR3 is CASSIGLTEAFF. The CDR3 coding sequence is TGTGCCAGTAGTATAGGCTTAACTGAAGCTTTCTTT. Together with reference TRBV19 and TRBJ1-1, the CDR3 gives the full variable domain: DGGITQSPKYLFRKEGQNVTLSCEQNLNHDAMYWYRQDPGQGLRLIYYSQIVNDFQKGDIAEGYSVSREKKESFPLTVTSAQKNPTAFYLCASSIGLTEAFFGQGTRLTVV.

The chain combines TRBV27 with TRBJ2-7, with D possibly TRBD2 on 6 matching bases. Trimming pared 5 bases from V and 0 bases from J, leaving 11 bases between. The CDR3 loop spans 14 amino acids. Germline values: CDR1 MNHEY, CDR2 SMNVEV (reference sequence). In DNA form, the CDR3 reads TGTGCCAGCAGTGCCCCGGGAGTCTCCTACGAGCAGTACTTC. This gives the protein CASSAPGVSYEQYF.

The chain joins TRBV9 to TRBJ2-1; 9 bases are shared with TRBD1. V lost 1 base to trimming and J lost 8 bases; unmatched junction nucleotides: 1. Germline assignment: CDR1 SGDLS and CDR2 YYNGEE. The length of the CDR3 is 13 residues. The CDR3 sequence is CASSVTGGDEQFF. CDR3 nucleotide sequence: TGTGCCAGCAGCGTAACAGGGGGCGATGAGCAGTTCTTC.

The chain carries TRBV2 and TRBJ2-3; D is unclear. V was trimmed by 4 bases and J by 0 bases, leaving 14 bases between them. This CDR3 comprises 16 residues. CDR1 is SNHLY and CDR2 is FYNNEI in the germline V gene. The CDR3 DNA sequence: TGTGCCAGCAGTGGGATGACATTCCCTAGCACAGATACGCAGTATTTT. Translation gives CASSGMTFPSTDTQYF.

The rearrangement joins TRBV5-4 to TRBJ2-5; 10 bases line up with TRBD2. The CDR3 is 16 residues long. Germline CDR1 SGHNT, CDR2 YYREEE (reference sequence). Trimming cost V 5 bases and J 4 bases; bases outside gene matches: 11. CDR3 sequence: CASRPDFSGGAETQYF. As DNA, the CDR3 is TGTGCCAGCAGACCGGATTTCAGCGGGGGGGCAGAGACCCAGTACTTC.

The genes are TRBV19 and TRBJ2-1; TRBD2 aligns across 10 bases. The CDR3 loop spans 16 amino acids. Germline V gene data show CDR1 as LNHDA and CDR2 as SQIVND (reference sequence). The V gene end was trimmed by 5 bases and the J gene end by 3 bases; junction bases not matched to a gene: 7. The CDR3 loop reads CASSSGLASYYNEQFF. CDR3 sequence (DNA): TGTGCCAGTAGTTCGGGACTAGCGAGCTACTACAATGAGCAGTTCTTC.

V gene TRBV6-5 combines with J gene TRBJ1-1; the match to TRBD1 covers 10 bases. CDR1 MNHEY and CDR2 SVGAGI come from the germline V gene. V was pared by 0 bases and J by 6 bases, with 4 bases of the junction left unmatched. This CDR3 contains 15 residues. The chain's CDR3 is CASSYSTGGNAEAFF. The CDR3 coding sequence is TGTGCCAGCAGTTACTCGACAGGGGGCAACGCTGAAGCTTTCTTT.

This clone was seen a handful of times. This sequence joins TRBV28 and TRBJ1-2, with D uncertain. V lost 1 base, J lost 3 bases, and 9 bases lay in between. Germline loops: CDR1 MDHEN, CDR2 SYDVKM. This CDR3 has 14 amino acids. CDR3 nucleotide sequence: TGTGCCAGCAGTTTATTGGAGGGAGACTATGGCTACACCTTC. It specifies CASSLLEGDYGYTF.

Judged by abundance, this clone is hyperexpanded (1% or more). The chain links TRBV28 to TRBJ1-2; D call uncertain. The germline V and J ends were trimmed by 8 bases and 1 base, with 20 bases remaining between them. Germline V gene data show CDR1 as MDHEN and CDR2 as SYDVKM. The CDR3 is 16 amino acids. The CDR3 loop is CASGLYPLDLNYGYTF. The CDR3 bases are TGTGCCAGCGGCTTATATCCCTTGGACCTTAACTATGGCTACACCTTC.

V usage is TRBV6-1 and J usage is TRBJ2-1; no clear D gene. Germline-derived CDR1 and CDR2 are MNHNS and SASEGT. The CDR3 runs to 14 residues. V lost 0 bases and J 2 bases, leaving 5 bases between the germline ends. The CDR3 sequence: CASSEAGTYNEQFF. The CDR3, as DNA: TGTGCCAGCAGTGAAGCGGGCACCTACAATGAGCAGTTCTTC.

This clone was counted a few times. This chain uses TRBV7-9 with TRBJ2-2; no clear D gene. The V gene's germline CDR1 is SEHNR and CDR2 FQNEAQ (reference sequence). The CDR3 sequence is 13 residues long. Trimming took off 3 bases at V and 8 bases at J, with 10 bases between the two ends. The DNA of the CDR3 is TGTGCCAGCAGCTTGAAGAGTTCTGGGGAGCTGTTTTTT. It specifies CASSLKSSGELFF.

The chain carries TRBV7-8 and TRBJ1-2; TRBD1 is a possible D gene (5 bases). Trimming removed 2 bases at V and 4 bases at J, with 20 bases between. CDR1 SGHVS and CDR2 FQNEAQ come from the germline V gene. The CDR3 is made up of 17 amino acids. CDR3 sequence reads: CASSLNRPGAGSYGYTF. Written as DNA, the CDR3 is TGTGCCAGCAGCTTAAACCGGCCCGGGGCGGGCAGCTATGGCTACACCTTC.